The 2 T cell receptor beta chains listed next were all sequenced from one sample in a study of PD-L1 blockade in urothelial cancer. Using immunoSEQ multiplex PCR, the repertoire was profiled, and TCRdb retains in-frame clones only, with some absent. This sample yields 130,000 or so clones, of which less than 85% are seen a single time; roughly 3.5% belongs to the top ten. Time point specified: pretreatment peripheral blood. Sequenced here: PBMCs, sampled around atezolizumab (anti-PD-L1) treatment. The receptors were sampled from a man in his fifties or sixties with urothelial cancer.

The gene calls are TRBV27 and TRBJ1-1; TRBD1 is a possible D gene (5 bases). The CDR3 is 13 residues long. V was cut by 3 bases and J by 4 bases, with 9 bases left in between. Looked up from germline, CDR1 is MNHEY and CDR2 is SMNVEV (reference sequence). CDR3 region: CASSFWGPTEAFF. The CDR3 DNA reads as TGTGCCAGCAGTTTCTGGGGCCCCACTGAAGCTTTCTTT.

The chain combines TRBV27 with TRBJ1-5; TRBD1 might be the D (5 bases). CDR3 size: 16 residues. Germline assignment: CDR1 MNHEY and CDR2 SMNVEV (reference sequence). V was shortened by 4 bases and J by 1 base, with 14 bases between the two germline ends. The CDR3 spells CASSSTQERSNQPQHF. The CDR3 nucleotides read TGTGCCAGCAGTTCCACACAGGAACGAAGCAATCAGCCCCAGCATTTT.